This T cell receptor beta chain was recovered during a study of cytomegalovirus exposure and HLA in healthy donors. CDR3 size: 14 residues. 13 Jbeta primers and 60 Vbeta primers were used for the PCR. Sequenced by immunoSEQ multiplex PCR; TCRdb stores in-frame clones only, minus some. The sample yields roughly 150,000 clones, roughly 85% seen once. Note on this clone: One end of the junction fails to match germline, which may point to a read error.

Material: PBMCs. The source of this sequence is a male donor in good health and CMV-seronegative. This chain connects TRBV5-3 to TRBJ2-4, with 7 bases fitting TRBD1. TRBV5-3 qualifies as an ORF whose function is uncertain. The CDR3 sequence: CARSRDSSKHIQYF. CDR3 coding DNA: TGTGCCAGAAGCCGGGACAGCTCCAAACACATTCAGTACTTC.